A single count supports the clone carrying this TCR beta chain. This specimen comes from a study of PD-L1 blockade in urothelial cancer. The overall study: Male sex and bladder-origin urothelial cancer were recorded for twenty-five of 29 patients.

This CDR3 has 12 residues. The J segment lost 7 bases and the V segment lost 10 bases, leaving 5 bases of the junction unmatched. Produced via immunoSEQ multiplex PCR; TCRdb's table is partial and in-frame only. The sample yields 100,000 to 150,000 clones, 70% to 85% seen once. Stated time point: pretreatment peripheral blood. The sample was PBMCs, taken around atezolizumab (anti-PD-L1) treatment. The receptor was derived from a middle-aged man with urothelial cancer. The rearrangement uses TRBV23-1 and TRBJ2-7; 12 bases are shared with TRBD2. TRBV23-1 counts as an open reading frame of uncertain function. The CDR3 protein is CATSGRDWEQYF. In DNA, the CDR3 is TGCGCCACTAGCGGGAGGGACTGGGAGCAGTACTTC.